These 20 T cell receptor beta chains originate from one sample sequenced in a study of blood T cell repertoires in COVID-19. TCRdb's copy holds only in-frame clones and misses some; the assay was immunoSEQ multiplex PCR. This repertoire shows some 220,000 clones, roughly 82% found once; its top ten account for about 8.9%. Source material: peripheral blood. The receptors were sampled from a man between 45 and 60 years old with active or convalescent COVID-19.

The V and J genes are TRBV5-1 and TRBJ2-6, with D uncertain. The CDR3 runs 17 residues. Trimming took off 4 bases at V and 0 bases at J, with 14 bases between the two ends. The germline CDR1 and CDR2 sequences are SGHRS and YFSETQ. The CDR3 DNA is TGCGCCAGCAGCCTCAACTTACAGTCCTCTGGGGCCAACGTCCTGACTTTC. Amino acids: CASSLNLQSSGANVLTF. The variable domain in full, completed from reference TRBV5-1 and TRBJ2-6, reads KAGVTQTPRYLIKTRGQQVTLSCSPISGHRSVSWYQQTPGQGLQFLFEYFSETQRNKGNFPGRFSGRQFSNSRSEMNVSTLELGDSALYLCASSLNLQSSGANVLTFGAGSRLTVL.

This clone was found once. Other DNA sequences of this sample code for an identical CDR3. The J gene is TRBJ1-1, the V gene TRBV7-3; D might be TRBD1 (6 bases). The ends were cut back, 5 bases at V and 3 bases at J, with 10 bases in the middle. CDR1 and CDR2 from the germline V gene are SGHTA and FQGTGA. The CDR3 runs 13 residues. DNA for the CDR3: TGTGCCAGCAGCCTACAGGGTTACACTGAAGCTTTCTTT. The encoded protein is CASSLQGYTEAFF.

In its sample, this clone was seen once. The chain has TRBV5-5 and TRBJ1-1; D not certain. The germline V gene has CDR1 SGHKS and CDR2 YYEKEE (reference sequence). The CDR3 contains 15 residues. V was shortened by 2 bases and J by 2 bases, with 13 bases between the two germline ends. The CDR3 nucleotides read TGTGCCAGCAGCTTATTTGGCGCAGGCAACACTGAAGCTTTCTTT. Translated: CASSLFGAGNTEAFF.

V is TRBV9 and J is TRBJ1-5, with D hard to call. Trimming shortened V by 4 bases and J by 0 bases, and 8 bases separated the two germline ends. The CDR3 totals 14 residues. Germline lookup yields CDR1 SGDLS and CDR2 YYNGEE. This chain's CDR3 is CASSRPGSNQPQHF. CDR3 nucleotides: TGTGCCAGCAGCCGTCCCGGTAGCAATCAGCCCCAGCATTTT.

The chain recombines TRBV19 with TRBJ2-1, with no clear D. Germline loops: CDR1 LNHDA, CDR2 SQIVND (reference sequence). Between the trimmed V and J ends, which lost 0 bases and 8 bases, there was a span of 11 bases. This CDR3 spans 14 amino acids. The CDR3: CASSIEGIIDEQFF. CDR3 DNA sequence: TGTGCCAGTAGTATAGAGGGCATTATCGATGAGCAGTTCTTC.

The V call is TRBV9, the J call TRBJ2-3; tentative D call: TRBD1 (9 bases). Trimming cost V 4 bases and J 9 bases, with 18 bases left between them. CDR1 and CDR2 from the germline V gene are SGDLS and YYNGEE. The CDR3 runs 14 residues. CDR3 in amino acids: CASSLAGQGHTQYF. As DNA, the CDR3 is TGTGCCAGCAGCTTAGCGGGACAGGGCCACACGCAGTATTTT.

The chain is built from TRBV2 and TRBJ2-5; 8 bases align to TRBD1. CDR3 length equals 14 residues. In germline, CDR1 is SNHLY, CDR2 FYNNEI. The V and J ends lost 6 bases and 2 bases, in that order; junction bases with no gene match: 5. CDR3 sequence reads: CASRRTGLQETQYF. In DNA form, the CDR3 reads TGTGCCAGCAGACGGACAGGGCTACAAGAGACCCAGTACTTC.

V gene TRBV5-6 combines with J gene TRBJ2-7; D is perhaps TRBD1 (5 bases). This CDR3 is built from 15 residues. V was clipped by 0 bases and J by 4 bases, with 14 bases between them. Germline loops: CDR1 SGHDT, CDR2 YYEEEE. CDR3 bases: TGTGCCAGCAGCTTGGGGCCCCAGGGTAGGTACGAGCAGTACTTC. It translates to CASSLGPQGRYEQYF.

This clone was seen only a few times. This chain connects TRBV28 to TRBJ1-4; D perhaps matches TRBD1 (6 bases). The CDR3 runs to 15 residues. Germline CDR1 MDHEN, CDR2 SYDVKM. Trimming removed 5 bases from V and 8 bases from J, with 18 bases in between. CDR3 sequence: CASSPSGASWEKLFF. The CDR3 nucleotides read TGTGCCAGCAGTCCCTCAGGGGCTAGTTGGGAAAAACTGTTTTTT. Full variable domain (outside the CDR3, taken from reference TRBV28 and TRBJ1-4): DVKVTQSSRYLVKRTGEKVFLECVQDMDHENMFWYRQDPGLGLRLIYFSYDVKMKEKGDIPEGYSVSREKKERFSLILESASTNQTSMYLCASSPSGASWEKLFFGSGTQLSVL.

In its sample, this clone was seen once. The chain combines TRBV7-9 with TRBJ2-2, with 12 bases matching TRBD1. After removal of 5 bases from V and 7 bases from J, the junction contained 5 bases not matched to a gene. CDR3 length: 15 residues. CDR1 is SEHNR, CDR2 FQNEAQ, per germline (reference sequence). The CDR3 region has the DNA TGTGCCAGCAGCCCGGGACAGGGGGCTGGCGGGGAGCTGTTTTTT. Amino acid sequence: CASSPGQGAGGELFF. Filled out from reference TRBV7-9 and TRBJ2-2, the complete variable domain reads DTGVSQNPRHKITKRGQNVTFRCDPISEHNRLYWYRQTLGQGPEFLTYFQNEAQLEKSRLLSDRFSAERPKGSFSTLEIQRTEQGDSAMYLCASSPGQGAGGELFFGEGSRLTVL.

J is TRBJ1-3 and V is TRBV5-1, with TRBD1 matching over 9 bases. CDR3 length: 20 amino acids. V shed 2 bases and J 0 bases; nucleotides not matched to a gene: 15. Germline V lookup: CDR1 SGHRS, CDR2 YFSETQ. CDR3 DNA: TGCGCCAGCAGCTTAGGGACAGGGCACCCGAGAACCAACTCTGGAAACACCATATATTTT. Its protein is CASSLGTGHPRTNSGNTIYF. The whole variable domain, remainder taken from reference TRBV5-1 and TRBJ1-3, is KAGVTQTPRYLIKTRGQQVTLSCSPISGHRSVSWYQQTPGQGLQFLFEYFSETQRNKGNFPGRFSGRQFSNSRSEMNVSTLELGDSALYLCASSLGTGHPRTNSGNTIYFGEGSWLTVV.

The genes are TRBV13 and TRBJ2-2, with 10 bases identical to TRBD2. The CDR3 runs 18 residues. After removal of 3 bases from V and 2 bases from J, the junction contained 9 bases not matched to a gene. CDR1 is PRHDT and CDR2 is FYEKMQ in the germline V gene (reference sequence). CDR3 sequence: CASSFTSLAGENTGELFF. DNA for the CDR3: TGTGCCAGCAGCTTCACCTCTCTAGCGGGGGAAAACACCGGGGAGCTGTTTTTT.

CDR3 bases: TGTGCCAGCAGCCAAGATCCGAGGGGGCTAGCTAACACAGATACGCAGTATTTT. It is translated as CASSQDPRGLANTDTQYF. The chain carries TRBV3-1 (or the pseudogene TRBV3-2) and TRBJ2-3, with 7 bases matching TRBD1. V was clipped by 0 bases and J by 2 bases; unmatched bases: 11. The CDR3 extends over 18 amino acids. The V gene's germline CDR1 is LGHDT and CDR2 YNNKEL (reference sequence).

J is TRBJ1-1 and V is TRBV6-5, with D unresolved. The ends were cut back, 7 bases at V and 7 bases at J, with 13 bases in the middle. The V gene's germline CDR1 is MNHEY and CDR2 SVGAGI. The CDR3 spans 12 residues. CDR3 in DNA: TGTGCCAGCACCTCACGGCCAGGTGAAGCTTTCTTT. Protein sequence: CASTSRPGEAFF.

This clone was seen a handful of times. CDR3: CASSLGLAGFIGELFF. In DNA form, the CDR3 reads TGTGCCAGCAGTCTTGGACTAGCGGGATTTATCGGGGAGCTGTTTTTT. This chain links TRBV6-2 or TRBV6-3 with TRBJ2-2, with 12 bases matching TRBD2. V shed 5 bases and J 7 bases; nucleotides not matched to a gene: 8. This CDR3 has 16 residues. Germline-derived CDR1 and CDR2 are MNHEY and SVGEGT.

CDR3 loop: CASSQDSLGGGTDTQYF. The CDR3 nucleotides are TGCGCCAGCAGCCAAGACAGTCTAGGGGGGGGCACAGATACGCAGTATTTT. The rearrangement links TRBV4-1 to TRBJ2-3; D is possibly TRBD2 (7 bases). Germline CDR1 MGHRA, CDR2 YSYEKL. The CDR3 consists of 17 residues. V was trimmed by 0 bases and J by 1 base, leaving 14 bases between them.

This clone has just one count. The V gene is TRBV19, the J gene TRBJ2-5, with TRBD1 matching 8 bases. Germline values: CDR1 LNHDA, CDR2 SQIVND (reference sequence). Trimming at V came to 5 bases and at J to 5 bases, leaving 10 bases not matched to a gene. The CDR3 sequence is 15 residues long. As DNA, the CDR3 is TGTGCCAGTAGTCCTTGGACAGGGTTGGAGGAGACCCAGTACTTC. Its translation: CASSPWTGLEETQYF.

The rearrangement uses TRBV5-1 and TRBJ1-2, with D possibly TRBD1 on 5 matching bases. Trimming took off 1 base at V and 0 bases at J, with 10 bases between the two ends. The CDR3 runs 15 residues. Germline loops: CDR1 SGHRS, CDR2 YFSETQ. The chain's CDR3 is CASSLSGFPNYGYTF. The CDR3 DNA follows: TGCGCCAGCAGCTTGTCAGGGTTCCCTAACTATGGCTACACCTTC. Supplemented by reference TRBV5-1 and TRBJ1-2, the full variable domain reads KAGVTQTPRYLIKTRGQQVTLSCSPISGHRSVSWYQQTPGQGLQFLFEYFSETQRNKGNFPGRFSGRQFSNSRSEMNVSTLELGDSALYLCASSLSGFPNYGYTFGSGTRLTVV.

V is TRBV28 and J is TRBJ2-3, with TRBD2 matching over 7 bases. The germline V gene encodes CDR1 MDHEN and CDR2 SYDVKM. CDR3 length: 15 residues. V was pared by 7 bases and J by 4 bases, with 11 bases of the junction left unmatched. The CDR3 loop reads CASTKWEGRADTQYF. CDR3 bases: TGTGCCAGCACCAAGTGGGAAGGGAGGGCAGATACGCAGTATTTT.

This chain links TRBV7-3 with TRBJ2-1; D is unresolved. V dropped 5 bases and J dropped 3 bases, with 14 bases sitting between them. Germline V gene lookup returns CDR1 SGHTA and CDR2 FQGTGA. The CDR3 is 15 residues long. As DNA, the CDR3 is TGTGCCAGCAGCCGTCTGAGCACCTACTACAATGAGCAGTTCTTC. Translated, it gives CASSRLSTYYNEQFF.